One and the same sample provided the 6 T cell receptor beta chains below, sequenced in a study of blood T cell repertoires in COVID-19. Clones were sequenced by immunoSEQ multiplex PCR, and TCRdb holds only the in-frame ones, with some missing. The sample has about 47,000 clones; about four fifths are singletons. Material: peripheral blood. The receptors here all came from a man aged 60-69 years with active COVID-19.

The chain links TRBV4-3 to TRBJ2-1, with 9 bases lining up with TRBD2. CDR3 size: 15 residues. CDR1 LGHNA and CDR2 YSLEER come from the germline V gene. V lost 1 base and J lost 3; bases outside the gene matches: 1. As DNA, the CDR3 is TGCGCCAGCAGCCAAGGGCGGGGGGGCTACAATGAGCAGTTCTTC. Translated, it gives CASSQGRGGYNEQFF.

CDR3 nucleotide sequence: TGTGCCAGCAGCTTACCAGCGGGGGGTTACACAGATACGCAGTATTTT. Its protein is CASSLPAGGYTDTQYF. The chain has TRBV11-2 and TRBJ2-3, with 9 bases fitting TRBD2. Germline values: CDR1 SGHAT, CDR2 FQNNGV. The CDR3 has 16 residues. J was trimmed by 2 bases and V by 2 bases; bases with no gene match: 5.

This chain connects TRBV3-1 (or the pseudogene TRBV3-2) to TRBJ2-7; weak D call: TRBD2 (5 bases). The CDR3 runs 13 residues. The germline gives CDR1 LGHDT, CDR2 YNNKEL (reference sequence). Trimming took off 3 bases at V and 1 base at J, with 7 bases between the two ends. The CDR3 DNA reads as TGTGCCAGCAGCCATTCGGGGTCCTACGAGCAGTACTTC. Protein: CASSHSGSYEQYF.

The genes are TRBV7-8 and TRBJ1-5, with TRBD1 matching 8 bases. In germline, CDR1 is SGHVS, CDR2 FQNEAQ. J lost 3 bases, V lost 5 bases, and 6 bases had no gene match. This CDR3 is 15 amino acids long. The CDR3 DNA reads as TGTGCCAGCAGCCTTACAGGGGGTCTCAATCAGCCCCAGCATTTT. This sequence encodes CASSLTGGLNQPQHF.

This chain links TRBV9 with TRBJ2-5, with TRBD2 matching over 8 bases. With V trimmed by 3 bases and J by 7 bases, 11 bases remained unmatched. Germline V gene sequence: CDR1 SGDLS, CDR2 YYNGEE. This CDR3 comprises 15 residues. The CDR3 reads CASSALSGTSGTQYF. In nucleotides, the CDR3 is TGTGCCAGCAGCGCCCTCTCCGGGACTAGTGGGACCCAGTACTTC.

In this sample, this clone turned up a few times. This chain joins TRBV30 and TRBJ2-1; 9 positions match TRBD1. Trimming cost V 8 bases and J 7 bases; bases outside gene matches: 15. Germline lookup yields CDR1 GTSNPN and CDR2 SVGIG (reference sequence). The CDR3 runs to 15 residues. The CDR3 nucleotides are TGTGCCGTAGACCCGGGACAGGGAGTTACGAATGAGCAGTTCTTC. Protein product: CAVDPGQGVTNEQFF. Looking up the rest from reference TRBV30 and TRBJ2-1 gives the full variable domain: SQTIHQWPATLVQPVGSPLSLECTVEGTSNPNLYWYRQAAGRGLQLLFYSVGIGQISSEVPQNLSASRPQDRQFILSSKKLLLSDSGFYLCAVDPGQGVTNEQFFGPGTRLTVL.